Below, 8 T cell receptor beta chains from the same sample are listed, as sequenced in a study of T cell responses to AZD1222 COVID-19 vaccine. Assay: immunoSEQ multiplex PCR; the TCRdb copy retains only in-frame clones and omits some. The sample includes about 120,000 clones, approximately 85% seen only once; the top ten take about 8.5%. The sample here was peripheral blood, taken on day 0 of AZD1222 vaccination. All receptors come from an adult in good health.

The genes are TRBV5-1 and TRBJ1-1; the match to TRBD1 covers 9 bases. The germline V gene encodes CDR1 SGHRS and CDR2 YFSETQ. This CDR3 has 14 residues. Trimming removed 4 bases from V and 5 bases from J; junction bases left unmatched: 6. In DNA form, the CDR3 reads TGCGCCAGCAGCACACAGGGGGCAAGGACTGAAGCTTTCTTT. Its translation is CASSTQGARTEAFF.

This chain links TRBV6-1 with TRBJ1-3; TRBD1 aligns across 10 bases. J gave up 4 bases and V 4 bases, and 13 bases lay outside the gene matches. The germline V gene has CDR1 MNHNS and CDR2 SASEGT. The CDR3 consists of 18 residues. The CDR3 DNA reads as TGTGCCAGCAGTGCCAACCTAGGTGGGACAGGGGTAGGAAACACCATATATTTT. It is translated as CASSANLGGTGVGNTIYF.

V usage is TRBV19 and J usage is TRBJ2-7; 13 bases match TRBD2. V lost 5 bases and J lost 0; bases outside the gene matches: 4. The CDR3 consists of 16 residues. Germline V gene data show CDR1 as LNHDA and CDR2 as SQIVND (reference sequence). This chain's CDR3 is CASSPWTSGSSYEQYF. The CDR3 coding sequence is TGTGCCAGTAGTCCCTGGACTAGCGGGAGCTCCTACGAGCAGTACTTC.

The V call is TRBV18, the J call TRBJ1-1, with D unclear. CDR3 length equals 16 residues. With 3 bases removed from V and 4 bases from J, the gap between germline ends came to 18 bases. Germline V CDR1 and CDR2: KGHSH, LQKENI. For the CDR3, the DNA is TGTGCCAGCTCACCCCCCCCCGCAGTCTCAAGCACTGAAGCTTTCTTT. Amino acid sequence: CASSPPPAVSSTEAFF.

This chain uses TRBV7-9 with TRBJ2-5, with D perhaps matching TRBD1 or TRBD2 (5 bases each). The CDR3 sequence is 16 residues long. Germline V gene data show CDR1 as SEHNR and CDR2 as FQNEAQ (reference sequence). The V end lost 5 bases, the J end lost 0 bases, and 16 bases lay between the germline ends. CDR3 residues: CASSPLEGSHQETQYF. CDR3 nucleotide sequence: TGTGCCAGCAGCCCTCTCGAGGGGTCACACCAAGAGACCCAGTACTTC.

The genes are TRBV28 and TRBJ2-5, with 9 nucleotides matching TRBD2. Germline-derived CDR1 and CDR2 are MDHEN and SYDVKM. This CDR3 contains 16 residues. Unmatched junction bases numbered 5, after V lost 3 bases and J lost 0 bases. The CDR3 sequence: CASSFISGGNQETQYF. The CDR3 bases are TGTGCCAGCAGTTTTATTAGCGGGGGAAACCAAGAGACCCAGTACTTC. The full variable domain, in which reference TRBV28 and TRBJ2-5 provide the parts outside the CDR3, is DVKVTQSSRYLVKRTGEKVFLECVQDMDHENMFWYRQDPGLGLRLIYFSYDVKMKEKGDIPEGYSVSREKKERFSLILESASTNQTSMYLCASSFISGGNQETQYFGPGTRLLVL.

The chain combines TRBV2 with TRBJ2-7; 14 bases are shared with TRBD2. Germline lookup yields CDR1 SNHLY and CDR2 FYNNEI. The CDR3 has 15 amino acids. The J segment lost 4 bases and the V segment lost 5 bases, leaving 4 bases of the junction unmatched. The CDR3 DNA reads TGTGCCAGCAGTCGACTAGCGGGAGGGCCTTACGAGCAGTACTTC. As protein: CASSRLAGGPYEQYF.

CDR3 DNA: TGTGCCAGCAGTTCACGGGACGGCCCCATGAACACTGAAGCTTTCTTT. Amino acids: CASSSRDGPMNTEAFF. J is TRBJ1-1 and V is TRBV28, with a tentative D call TRBD1 (5 bases). Per the germline V gene, CDR1 is MDHEN and CDR2 is SYDVKM. Trimming removed 4 bases at V and 0 bases at J, with 15 bases between. The CDR3 loop spans 16 amino acids.